This T cell receptor beta chain stems from a study of blood T cell repertoires in COVID-19. Original methodology: Counts of nucleated cells, estimated from reference gene primer amplification, were obtained. Profiling relied on immunoSEQ multiplex PCR, and the TCRdb table lists in-frame clones only, not all of them. The V and J calls and clone size come from that table; D and trimming were worked out from the DNA. The sample contains 300,000 to 350,000 clones, roughly 90% of which appear only once. The participants were between roughly 18 and 89 years old and came from 24 US areas. CDR1 MGHDK and CDR2 SYGVNS come from the germline V gene. Losses at the gene ends were 6 bases for V and 0 bases for J; bases not matched to a gene: 1. CDR3 length equals 13 residues. This clone was seen only once.

The V call is TRBV25-1, the J call TRBJ1-1; 7 positions match TRBD1. This receptor was identified in a young woman who had been exposed to COVID-19. Sequenced input: PBMCs or T cells enriched from blood (not recorded which). The CDR3 here is CASRDRMNTEAFF. DNA for the CDR3: TGTGCCAGCAGGGACAGGATGAACACTGAAGCTTTCTTT.